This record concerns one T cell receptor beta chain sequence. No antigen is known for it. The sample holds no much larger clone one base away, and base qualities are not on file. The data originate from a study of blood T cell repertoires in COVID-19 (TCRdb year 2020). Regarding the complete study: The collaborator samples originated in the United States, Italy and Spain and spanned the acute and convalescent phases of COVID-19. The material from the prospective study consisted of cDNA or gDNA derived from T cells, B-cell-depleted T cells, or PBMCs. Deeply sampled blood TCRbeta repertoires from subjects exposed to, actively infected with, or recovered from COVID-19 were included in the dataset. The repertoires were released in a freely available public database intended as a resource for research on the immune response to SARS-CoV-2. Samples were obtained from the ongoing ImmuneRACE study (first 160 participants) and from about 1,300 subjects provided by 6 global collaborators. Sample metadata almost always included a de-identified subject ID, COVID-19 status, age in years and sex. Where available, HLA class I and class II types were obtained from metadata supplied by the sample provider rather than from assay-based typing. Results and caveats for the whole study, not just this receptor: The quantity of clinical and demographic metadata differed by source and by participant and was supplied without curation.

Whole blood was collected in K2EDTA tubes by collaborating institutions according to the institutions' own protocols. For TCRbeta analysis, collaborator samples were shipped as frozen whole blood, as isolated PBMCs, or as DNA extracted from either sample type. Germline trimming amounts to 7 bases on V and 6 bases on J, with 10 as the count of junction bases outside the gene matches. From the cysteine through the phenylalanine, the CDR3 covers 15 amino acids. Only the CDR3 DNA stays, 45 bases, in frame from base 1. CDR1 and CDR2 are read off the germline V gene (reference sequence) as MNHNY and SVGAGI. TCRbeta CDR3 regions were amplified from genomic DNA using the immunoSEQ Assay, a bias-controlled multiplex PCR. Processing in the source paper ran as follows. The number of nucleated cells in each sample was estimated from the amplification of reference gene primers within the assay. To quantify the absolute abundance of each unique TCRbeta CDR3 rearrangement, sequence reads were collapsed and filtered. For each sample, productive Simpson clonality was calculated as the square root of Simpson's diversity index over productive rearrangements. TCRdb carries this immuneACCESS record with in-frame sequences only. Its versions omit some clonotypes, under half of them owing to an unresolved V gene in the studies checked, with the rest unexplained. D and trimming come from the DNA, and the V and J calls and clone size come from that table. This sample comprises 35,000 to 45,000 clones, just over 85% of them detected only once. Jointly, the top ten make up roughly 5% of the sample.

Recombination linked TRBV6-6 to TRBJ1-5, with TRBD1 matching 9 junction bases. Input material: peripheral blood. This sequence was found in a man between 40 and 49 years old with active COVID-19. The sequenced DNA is TGTGCCAGCAAACTCGGGACAGGGAGGGTTCAGCCCCAGCATTTT. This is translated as CASKLGTGRVQPQHF.